The next 24 T cell receptor beta chains were all read from a single sample in a study of beta chain features in type 1 diabetes. The study reverse transcribed the entire isolated RNA, so it sequenced expressed TCRB transcripts. The data were produced by immunoSEQ multiplex PCR, yet TCRdb's version contains in-frame clones alone and is incomplete. Found here are hundreds of thousands of clones, 15% to 19% of them singletons; the top ten hold around 0.095%. What was sequenced was naive CD4+ T cells from blood. Receptor source: a man aged 18-30 years in good health.

There are a few counts of this clone. The chain links TRBV28 to TRBJ2-3, with D possibly matching TRBD1 (5 bases). CDR3 size: 17 residues. Trimming took off 3 bases at V and 0 bases at J, with 16 bases between the two ends. Germline CDR1 MDHEN, CDR2 SYDVKM. CDR3 in DNA: TGTGCCAGCAGTTTGGGCAGGGTAAGAGGCAGCACAGATACGCAGTATTTT. Translating gives CASSLGRVRGSTDTQYF. The variable domain in full, completed from reference TRBV28 and TRBJ2-3, reads DVKVTQSSRYLVKRTGEKVFLECVQDMDHENMFWYRQDPGLGLRLIYFSYDVKMKEKGDIPEGYSVSREKKERFSLILESASTNQTSMYLCASSLGRVRGSTDTQYFGPGTRLTVL.

The genes are TRBV4-1 and TRBJ1-1; unclear D gene. The V end was cut by 6 bases, the J end by 11 bases, with 28 bases between. Germline V gene data show CDR1 as MGHRA and CDR2 as YSYEKL. This CDR3 contains 16 residues. The CDR3 here is CASRAEGSSLWAGAFF. The CDR3 coding sequence is TGCGCCAGCAGGGCAGAGGGTAGCAGTCTCTGGGCCGGGGCTTTCTTT.

This clone was detected a few times. This chain uses TRBV21-1 with TRBJ2-7; TRBD1 is taken as the D call from the table, unchecked against the DNA. TRBV21-1 is a pseudogene. The CDR3 is 12 residues long. The CDR3 DNA is TGTGCCAGCAGCCTACAGGCGTACGAGCAGTACTTC. This translates into CASSLQAYEQYF.

The chain combines TRBV9 with TRBJ2-2; 7 nucleotides line up with TRBD1. The ends lost 1 base at V and 0 bases at J; junction bases unmatched: 6. The CDR3 has 17 residues. CDR1 and CDR2 (germline): SGDLS, YYNGEE. This chain's CDR3 is CASSVTGVIANTGELFF. In DNA, the CDR3 is TGTGCCAGCAGCGTAACAGGGGTAATCGCGAACACCGGGGAGCTGTTTTTT.

This rearrangement joins TRBV28 to TRBJ2-3, with TRBD1 matching 12 bases. With V trimmed by 2 bases and J by 3 bases, 18 bases remained unmatched. CDR3 size: 21 residues. Germline values: CDR1 MDHEN, CDR2 SYDVKM. CDR3 region: CASSLVLWGQGAAGETDTQYF. The CDR3 DNA reads TGTGCCAGCAGTTTAGTACTGTGGGGACAGGGGGCCGCCGGGGAGACAGATACGCAGTATTTT.

This rearrangement joins TRBV6-5 to TRBJ2-1, with a possible D match to TRBD1 (6 bases). The V gene's germline CDR1 is MNHEY and CDR2 SVGAGI. With 6 bases removed from V and 2 bases from J, the gap between germline ends came to 14 bases. The CDR3 runs 15 residues. The DNA for the CDR3 is TGTGCCAGCAGCCGAACAGGGACGCCCTACAATGAGCAGTTCTTC. As protein: CASSRTGTPYNEQFF.

This clone was counted a few times. The chain is built from TRBV4-3 and TRBJ2-7; weak D call: TRBD1 (6 bases). Germline CDR1 is LGHNA and CDR2 is YSLEER. This CDR3 has 15 amino acids. With 4 bases removed from V and 3 bases from J, the gap between germline ends came to 16 bases. The CDR3: CASSPGQSSDYEQYF. CDR3 coding DNA: TGCGCCAGCAGCCCCGGACAGTCGAGCGACTACGAGCAGTACTTC.

This clone was seen a handful of times. CDR3 in DNA: TGTGCCAGCAGTCCGGGACCCGGAGGAGGAAACACCATATATTTT. Protein product: CASSPGPGGGNTIYF. The chain links TRBV27 to TRBJ1-3; a possible D gene is TRBD1 (5 bases). V was clipped by 5 bases and J by 4 bases, with 15 bases between them. The germline V gene encodes CDR1 MNHEY and CDR2 SMNVEV (reference sequence). CDR3 length: 15 amino acids.

This clone has just a few counts. The chain joins TRBV5-1 to TRBJ1-5; D may be TRBD1 (5 bases). CDR1 and CDR2 from the germline V gene are SGHRS and YFSETQ. Trimming pared 4 bases from V and 3 bases from J, leaving 17 bases between. This CDR3 has 16 amino acids. CDR3 loop: CASSVGTPGFNQPQHF. The CDR3 DNA follows: TGCGCCAGCAGCGTCGGGACTCCGGGGTTCAATCAGCCCCAGCATTTT.

This clone has only a few counts. V gene TRBV18 combines with J gene TRBJ1-1, with 8 bases aligning to TRBD1. The CDR3 consists of 16 residues. Germline values: CDR1 KGHSH, CDR2 LQKENI. V shed 2 bases, J shed 1 base, and the junction held 6 bases outside the gene matches. CDR3 sequence: CASSPGQGVRNTEAFF. CDR3 coding DNA: TGTGCCAGCTCACCAGGACAGGGAGTGCGGAACACTGAAGCTTTCTTT. Filled out from reference TRBV18 and TRBJ1-1, the complete variable domain reads NAGVMQNPRHLVRRRGQEARLRCSPMKGHSHVYWYRQLPEEGLKFMVYLQKENIIDESGMPKERFSAEFPKEGPSILRIQQVVRGDSAAYFCASSPGQGVRNTEAFFGQGTRLTVV.

Many counts were recorded for this clone. The V call is TRBV5-4, the J call TRBJ2-3; possibly TRBD2 for D (6 bases). Trimming removed 0 bases from V and 4 bases from J, with 9 bases in between. Germline CDR1 SGHNT, CDR2 YYREEE (reference sequence). CDR3 size: 14 residues. The CDR3 spells CASSLGGGSDTQYF. The CDR3 coding sequence is TGTGCCAGCAGCTTGGGAGGAGGGTCAGATACGCAGTATTTT.

In its sample, this clone was seen a few times. CDR3 sequence (DNA): TGTGCCTGGAGTAAGGGGAACTCTGGGGCCAACGTCCTGACTTTC. Its translation is CAWSKGNSGANVLTF. The chain is built from TRBV30 and TRBJ2-6; tentative D call: TRBD1 (5 bases). Germline V gene sequence: CDR1 GTSNPN, CDR2 SVGIG (reference sequence). The CDR3 runs 15 residues. V lost 2 bases and J 0 bases, leaving 8 bases between the germline ends.

The chain combines TRBV10-3 with TRBJ2-7; possibly TRBD1 for D (5 bases). The CDR3 contains 17 residues. Germline V CDR1 and CDR2: ENHRY, SYGVKD. The V gene lost 0 bases and the J gene lost 0 bases, with 15 bases spanning the gap. This CDR3 reads CAISESGLGPSSYEQYF. In DNA form, the CDR3 reads TGTGCCATCAGTGAGTCGGGATTGGGGCCTAGCTCCTACGAGCAGTACTTC.

The rearrangement uses TRBV5-1 and TRBJ2-6; the D is unclear. The CDR3 length is 15 residues. Germline CDR1 and CDR2: SGHRS and YFSETQ. Trimming took off 2 bases at V and 0 bases at J, with 6 bases between the two ends. The CDR3 region has the DNA TGCGCCAGCAGCTTAATCGGCTCTGGGGCCAACGTCCTGACTTTC. This codes for CASSLIGSGANVLTF. Full variable domain (outside the CDR3, taken from reference TRBV5-1 and TRBJ2-6): KAGVTQTPRYLIKTRGQQVTLSCSPISGHRSVSWYQQTPGQGLQFLFEYFSETQRNKGNFPGRFSGRQFSNSRSEMNVSTLELGDSALYLCASSLIGSGANVLTFGAGSRLTVL.

The V gene is TRBV6-5, the J gene TRBJ2-3; no clear D. Looked up from germline, CDR1 is MNHEY and CDR2 is SVGAGI. The V gene lost 5 bases and the J gene lost 5 bases, with 8 bases spanning the gap. The CDR3 runs 12 residues. The CDR3: CASSTPRDTQYF. CDR3 in DNA: TGTGCCAGCAGTACCCCGAGAGATACGCAGTATTTT.

In its sample, this clone was seen a few times. The chain employs TRBV2 and TRBJ2-3; the D is unclear. The V gene's germline CDR1 is SNHLY and CDR2 FYNNEI. This CDR3 has 13 amino acids. The V end was cut by 4 bases, the J end by 5 bases, with 10 bases between. DNA of the CDR3: TGTGCCAGCAGTGTGTGGCACGAAGATACGCAGTATTTT. It encodes CASSVWHEDTQYF. Full variable domain (missing parts from reference TRBV2 and TRBJ2-3): EPEVTQTPSHQVTQMGQEVILRCVPISNHLYFYWYRQILGQKVEFLVSFYNNEISEKSEIFDDQFSVERPDGSNFTLKIRSTKLEDSAMYFCASSVWHEDTQYFGPGTRLTVL.

This rearrangement joins TRBV6-5 to TRBJ2-7; no reliable D call. This CDR3 spans 15 amino acids. Germline CDR1 and CDR2: MNHEY and SVGAGI. Trimming cost V 2 bases and J 0 bases, with 11 bases left between them. CDR3 coding DNA: TGTGCCAGCAGTTACGGGCCAAAGACCTCCTACGAGCAGTACTTC. Protein sequence: CASSYGPKTSYEQYF.

V usage is TRBV6-7 and J usage is TRBJ2-7; perhaps TRBD2 as D (5 bases). TRBV6-7 is identified as an open reading frame with a role that is uncertain. The CDR3 consists of 11 residues. Trimming left V 6 bases short and J 13 bases short, with 16 bases between. The CDR3 DNA reads as TGTGCCAGCAGCGACGGGGTTGTACTTTACTTC. Its protein is CASSDGVVLYF.

This clone was recorded a few times. The chain couples TRBV19 to TRBJ2-1, with D perhaps matching TRBD1 or TRBD2 (5 bases each). Trimming left V 7 bases short and J 9 bases short, with 13 bases between. This CDR3 has 12 amino acids. From germline, CDR1 is LNHDA and CDR2 SQIVND (reference sequence). CDR3 sequence (DNA): TGTGCCAGTATGGGCCGGGGCGGTGAGCAGTTCTTC. Protein product: CASMGRGGEQFF.

As DNA, the CDR3 is TGTGCCTGGAGCCCGACAGGACTTTTGGGCGAGCAGTACTTC. It translates to CAWSPTGLLGEQYF. The rearrangement links TRBV30 to TRBJ2-7; D is perhaps TRBD1 (6 bases). Germline V gene data show CDR1 as GTSNPN and CDR2 as SVGIG (reference sequence). V gave up 3 bases and J gave up 6 bases, with 18 bases separating them. The CDR3 length is 14 residues.

The chain combines TRBV6-1 with TRBJ2-3, with a weak D call TRBD2 (6 bases). V gave up 5 bases and J gave up 1 base, with 7 bases separating them. Germline V lookup: CDR1 MNHNS, CDR2 SASEGT. The CDR3 totals 13 residues. CDR3 DNA: TGTGCCAGCAGTCCGGGGGGCACAGATACGCAGTATTTT. It encodes CASSPGGTDTQYF.

The chain has TRBV5-1 and TRBJ1-6; D is undetermined. Germline CDR1 reads SGHRS; CDR2 reads YFSETQ. The ends were cut back, 0 bases at V and 8 bases at J, with 15 bases in the middle. CDR3 length equals 16 residues. The CDR3 DNA is TGCGCCAGCAGCTTGGAGTACCCACGATGGGATTCACCCCTCCACTTT. It specifies CASSLEYPRWDSPLHF.

This clone came up many times. This sequence joins TRBV28 and TRBJ2-4; D possibly corresponds to TRBD2 (5 bases). Trimming removed 2 bases from V and 10 bases from J, with 6 bases in between. The CDR3 is 11 amino acids. CDR1 is MDHEN, CDR2 SYDVKM, per germline. In nucleotides, the CDR3 is TGTGCCAGCAGTTTAGAGGGAATTCAGTACTTC. Translating gives CASSLEGIQYF.

The chain has TRBV5-1 and TRBJ1-5; D perhaps matches TRBD1 (5 bases). Between the trimmed V and J ends, which lost 0 bases and 6 bases, there was a span of 10 bases. This CDR3 spans 14 amino acids. Germline V gene lookup returns CDR1 SGHRS and CDR2 YFSETQ. CDR3 in DNA: TGCGCCAGCAGCTTGGGACAGTACGGTCAGCCCCAGCATTTT. Translating it yields CASSLGQYGQPQHF.